The rows below give T cell receptor beta chains drawn from one sample of a study of T cells in Graves' hyperthyroidism and ophthalmopathy. Each CDR3 protein gets one entry after TCRdb re-called the multiplex PCR reads with MiXCR. Altogether over 150,000 distinct CDR3 sequences are present, less than 20% being singletons, with the ten largest covering around 52%. The source material was blood. The source of these receptors is a woman in her forties or fifties with Graves' hyperthyroidism. CDR3s include the opening cysteine and the closing phenylalanine or tryptophan. A D gene is named only where the DNA matches it firmly. Size is omitted from some rows. Given values are once, few, many or a class for expanded clones.

v_gene	j_gene	abundance	d_gene	CDR3nt	CDR3aa
TRBV5-6	TRBJ1-1	many	-	TGTGCCAGCAGCTTGGGTGGGGGCACAAACACTGAAGCTTTCTTT	CASSLGGGTNTEAFF
TRBV12-5	TRBJ2-3	many	TRBD1	TGTGCTAGTGGTATGGACAGGGGATGGGGCACAGATACGCAGTATTTT	CASGMDRGWGTDTQYF
TRBV5-1	TRBJ2-2	-	TRBD1	TGCGCCAGCAGCCCCGGGACAGGGGTTACCGGGGAGCTGTTTTTT	CASSPGTGVTGELFF
TRBV6-1	TRBJ2-6	-	TRBD1	TGTGCCAGTAAGGGACAGGGAGGAACCTGGTCTGGGGCCAACGTCCTGACTTTC	CASKGQGGTWSGANVLTF
TRBV28	TRBJ2-7	few	TRBD2	TGTGCCAGCAGTTTACCGTCTAGCGGGACTAGCGGCTCCTACGAGCAGTACTTC	CASSLPSSGTSGSYEQYF
TRBV7-9	TRBJ2-7	few	-	TGTGCCAGCAGCTTTGCCCAGACTCTCTCTTATGAGCAGTACTTC	CASSFAQTLSYEQYF
TRBV14	TRBJ1-3	few	TRBD1	TGTGCCAGCAGCCACAGGACAGGGGCTGGAAACACCATATATTTT	CASSHRTGAGNTIYF
TRBV20-1	TRBJ2-3	-	-	TGCAGTGCTACCCGACTGGCTGACGATGGCACAGATACGCAGTATTTT	CSATRLADDGTDTQYF
TRBV6-5	TRBJ2-2	many	-	TGTGCCAGCAGTTACTCGGCAGGGGTCACCGGGGAGCTGTTTTTT	CASSYSAGVTGELFF
TRBV12-3/TRBV12-4	TRBJ2-5	many	-	TGTGCCAGCAGTTCGGACACCCTGGGTACCCAGTACTTC	CASSSDTLGTQYF
TRBV6-6	TRBJ1-2	many	-	TGTGCCAGCAGTTACGATGAATTTCCTGGCTACACCTTC	CASSYDEFPGYTF
TRBV14	TRBJ2-1	once	TRBD2	TGTGCCAGCAGCCAAGATTATTCGGGAGCGGGGTACAATGAGCAGTTCTTC	CASSQDYSGAGYNEQFF
TRBV12-3/TRBV12-4	TRBJ1-2	-	TRBD1	TGTGCCAGCAGTTTAGGGAGACAGGGGGCGCAGGGCTACACCTTC	CASSLGRQGAQGYTF
TRBV20-1	TRBJ2-3	few	TRBD2	TGCAGTGCTAAAGGGACTAGCGGGAAGACCACAGATACGCAGTATTTT	CSAKGTSGKTTDTQYF
TRBV11-2	TRBJ2-1	-	TRBD2	TGTGCCAGCAGCCCCAACCCCCCCGAAGGGAGCGGGAGGGCCGTCAATGAGCAGTTCTTC	CASSPNPPEGSGRAVNEQFF
TRBV6-1	TRBJ2-1	many	-	TGTGCCAGCATCCGGGTCCAGGGCCACAATGAGCAGTTCTTC	CASIRVQGHNEQFF
TRBV2	TRBJ2-7	-	-	TGTGCCAGCAGTGAGACGGGTACCTACGAGCAGTACTTC	CASSETGTYEQYF
TRBV29-1	TRBJ2-7	many	-	TGCAGCGTTGAAGTTAGGAGTGTCGGGTCCGAGCAGTACTTC	CSVEVRSVGSEQYF
TRBV2	TRBJ1-2	many	-	TGTGCCAGCAGGACGGACACGACTAACTATGGCTACACCTTC	CASRTDTTNYGYTF
TRBV7-9	TRBJ2-1	-	TRBD1	TGTGCCAGCAGCTCAGGGACAGGGGGCTATTTTGAGCAGTTCTTC	CASSSGTGGYFEQFF
TRBV20-1	TRBJ1-1	many	-	TGCAGTGCTAGGGCAAACGGCAGGGCGAACACTGAAGCTTTCTTT	CSARANGRANTEAFF
TRBV11-3	TRBJ2-1	many	-	TGTGCCAGCAGGGAGACAGTAAATGAGCAGTTCTTC	CASRETVNEQFF
TRBV29-1	TRBJ2-7	-	TRBD2	TGCAGCGCATGGGCGGGAGCAACCTACGAGCAGTACTTC	CSAWAGATYEQYF
TRBV7-8	TRBJ2-1	many	TRBD2	TGTGCCAGCAGCAATACTAGCGGGAGAATCTATGAGCAGTTCTTC	CASSNTSGRIYEQFF
TRBV2	TRBJ2-6	many	-	TGTGCCAGTGAAGACTCTGGGGCCAACGTCCTGACTTTC	CASEDSGANVLTF
TRBV18	TRBJ2-5	many	-	TGTGCCAGCTCACCACGGGCGCCAATGGGCCCAGAGACCCAGTACTTC	CASSPRAPMGPETQYF
TRBV6-6	TRBJ2-5	few	-	TGTGCCAGCAGTTACTCGGTGCTGCAAGAGACCCAGTACTTC	CASSYSVLQETQYF
TRBV29-1	TRBJ2-3	few	TRBD2	TGCAGCGTTGAAGGCTGGTCTAGCGGGATGGGCACAGATACGCAGTATTTT	CSVEGWSSGMGTDTQYF
TRBV5-1	TRBJ2-7	few	-	TGCGCCAGCACCCCAGAGGGGCTCTACGAGCAGTACTTC	CASTPEGLYEQYF
TRBV27	TRBJ2-7	many	TRBD2	TGTGCCAGCAGTCCATGGCGGACTAGCGGGGTAATCGAGCAGTACTTC	CASSPWRTSGVIEQYF
TRBV24-1	TRBJ2-7	-	-	TGTGCCACCAGTGACCCGGCCCGTAAAATGTCCGATGAGCAGTACTTC	CATSDPARKMSDEQYF
TRBV7-7	TRBJ2-3	many	TRBD2	TGTGCTAGCAGCTTAGTTGGCGGGAGTACAGATACGCAGTATTTT	CASSLVGGSTDTQYF
TRBV30	TRBJ1-1	many	-	TGTGCCTGGAGTGTACTGAGAGACACTGAAGCTTTCTTT	CAWSVLRDTEAFF
TRBV2	TRBJ2-7	many	-	TGTGCCAGCATCCCTAGGGGGGTCTACGAGCAGTACTTC	CASIPRGVYEQYF
TRBV7-8	TRBJ1-2	many	-	TGTGCCAGCAGCCACCGGGAAGGATATGGCTACACCTTC	CASSHREGYGYTF
TRBV6-5	TRBJ2-7	-	-	TGTGCCAGCAGGTTACCGCCCAATTACGAGCAGTACTTC	CASRLPPNYEQYF
TRBV19	TRBJ2-3	-	-	TGTGCCGGCAGTTCTCAGGCTCTCGTTTCTTCTGGCACAGATACGCAGTATTTT	CAGSSQALVSSGTDTQYF
TRBV20-1	TRBJ2-1	many	TRBD1	TGCAGTGCCCCTGGACAGGGGAACTACAATGAGCAGTTCTTC	CSAPGQGNYNEQFF
TRBV6-1	TRBJ1-4	few	-	TGTGCCAGCAGTCCACCGGGGACCTTGGAAAAACTGTTTTTT	CASSPPGTLEKLFF
TRBV5-1	TRBJ2-3	-	TRBD2	TGCGCCAGCAGCTTGGGGCTAGCGGGAGTGGTCACAGATACGCAGTATTTT	CASSLGLAGVVTDTQYF
TRBV20-1	TRBJ1-1	few	-	TGCAGTGCCCCGGGGATGGGACCGCTGAACACTGAAGCTTTCTTT	CSAPGMGPLNTEAFF
TRBV29-1	TRBJ2-7	many	TRBD2	TGCAGCGTTGAAGATCAGAGCGGGGGTTACGAGCAGTACTTC	CSVEDQSGGYEQYF